The 5 T cell receptor beta chains presented below share a single source sample, sequenced in a study of T cell repertoires in cytomegalovirus infection. These receptors have no known antigen. TCRdb reprocessed the reads with MiXCR, giving one entry per CDR3 protein. Of around 360,000 distinct CDR3 sequences in the sample, about 35% were seen once. The starting material was cultured PBMCs, obtained from culture after CMV antigen stimulation. The receptors originated from a human donor in good health (CMV status not recorded). Some clones in this sample may be carry-over from other donors' samples.

The rearrangement links TRBV6-5 to TRBJ1-2; D gene uncertain. This CDR3 region has 17 residues. V gave up 0 bases and J gave up 2 bases, with 16 bases separating them. In germline, CDR1 is MNHEY, CDR2 SVGAGI. This CDR3 reads CASSYSIGIVVNYGYTF. The CDR3, as DNA: TGTGCCAGCAGTTACTCGATAGGGATTGTGGTCAACTATGGCTACACCTTC.

V usage is TRBV19 and J usage is TRBJ1-2; 7 positions match TRBD1. This CDR3 has 15 residues. V shed 4 bases, J shed 3 bases, and the junction held 8 bases outside the gene matches. CDR1 LNHDA and CDR2 SQIVND come from the germline V gene (reference sequence). The CDR3 region is CASSTRQGLDYGYTF. The CDR3 nucleotides read TGTGCCAGTAGTACCCGACAGGGTTTAGACTATGGCTACACCTTC.

This rearrangement joins TRBV6-6 to TRBJ1-5, with D unclear. This CDR3 contains 13 residues. Trimming removed 5 bases at V and 3 bases at J, with 8 bases between. The germline V gene has CDR1 MNHNY and CDR2 SVGAGI (reference sequence). CDR3 sequence reads: CASSDPANQPQHF. The CDR3 nucleotides read TGTGCCAGCAGTGATCCGGCCAATCAGCCCCAGCATTTT.

This clonotype was recorded many times. This rearrangement joins TRBV7-2 to TRBJ2-7, with unresolved D. Germline V lookup: CDR1 SGHTA, CDR2 FQGNSA. CDR3 length equals 12 residues. V was pared by 5 bases and J by 0 bases, with 5 bases between. DNA for the CDR3: TGTGCCAGCAGCCGATCCTCCTACGAGCAGTACTTC. Its translation is CASSRSSYEQYF.

This chain links TRBV6-5 with TRBJ2-3; D is perhaps TRBD1 or TRBD2 (7 bases each). Germline V gene data show CDR1 as MNHEY and CDR2 as SVGAGI. The CDR3 runs to 22 residues. V lost 2 bases and J lost 0, with 30 bases in between. The CDR3 sequence: CASSYLEGGRLAGLTSTDTQYF. CDR3 coding DNA: TGTGCCAGCAGTTACCTCGAAGGGGGCCGACTCGCGGGACTAACTAGCACAGATACGCAGTATTTT.